This paragraph covers one T cell receptor (beta chain) sequence. Only in-frame clones appear in the TCRdb table, and some are missing; sequencing was by immunoSEQ multiplex PCR. The sample comprises 180,000 or so clones, roughly 87% of which are singletons, and 2% to 2.5% rests with the top ten. Individuals aged about 18 to 90 years were recruited from about two dozen US areas. This record comes from a study of blood T cell repertoires in COVID-19. Study in general: Some COVID-19 samples were acute and others convalescent; all came from the United States, Italy and Spain. Sources were T cells, B-cell-depleted T cells, or PBMCs; the material itself was cDNA or gDNA.

Between the trimmed V and J ends, which lost 5 bases and 1 base, there was a span of 8 bases. This CDR3 region has 13 residues. The J gene is TRBJ2-5, the V gene TRBV12-3 or TRBV12-4; D is possibly TRBD1 (6 bases). Sequencing input: PBMCs or T cells enriched from blood (not recorded which). This TCR derives from a woman between 35 and 50 years old with acute COVID-19. CDR3: CASSVDSQETQYF. Written as DNA, the CDR3 is TGTGCCAGCAGTGTGGACAGCCAAGAGACCCAGTACTTC.